The rows below give T cell receptor beta chains drawn from one sample of a study of T-cell reconstitution after alpha-beta-depleted transplantation in children. TCRdb analysed the PCR reads with MiXCR anew, one entry per CDR3 protein. This sample has about 480,000 distinct CDR3 sequences; roughly an eighth occur once, and the top ten carry less than 6.5%. Sequencing was performed on PBMCs from the stem cell graft donor, taken from the stem cell graft. The receptors come from a human donor who donated a stem cell graft to a child with combined immunodeficiency. The CDR3 runs from the conserved cysteine through the conserved F or W. Each record gives: J gene, V gene, clone size, D gene, CDR3 protein, CDR3 DNA. The D gene is left open where the match is weak. Clone size is not always given. Where it is, it says once, few, many or a class for expanded clones.

TRBJ1-4 | TRBV5-1 | - | - | CASSLGWTVNEKLFF | TGCGCCAGCAGCTTGGGTTGGACAGTTAATGAAAAACTGTTTTTT
TRBJ1-5 | TRBV12-3/TRBV12-4 | many | TRBD1 | CASSSTEGAVGPQHF | TGTGCCAGCAGTTCCACAGAGGGGGCAGTCGGGCCCCAGCATTTT
TRBJ1-4 | TRBV12-3/TRBV12-4 | many | TRBD1 | CASSLRTGFGEKLFF | TGTGCCAGCAGTTTAAGGACAGGGTTTGGGGAAAAACTGTTTTTT
TRBJ2-2 | TRBV29-1 | - | TRBD2 | CSVDVSGGPGELFF | TGCAGCGTTGACGTTAGCGGGGGCCCCGGGGAGCTGTTTTTT
TRBJ2-3 | TRBV4-3 | - | TRBD2 | CASSQDLAGETDTQYF | TGCGCCAGCAGCCAAGATTTGGCGGGAGAAACAGATACGCAGTATTTT
TRBJ2-1 | TRBV4-2 | few | - | CASSQEFPGLDEQFF | TGTGCCAGCAGCCAAGAGTTTCCGGGCCTCGATGAGCAGTTCTTC
TRBJ1-3 | TRBV12-3/TRBV12-4 | many | - | CASSFGAGNAIYF | TGTGCCAGCAGTTTTGGGGCAGGGAATGCCATATATTTT
TRBJ2-7 | TRBV12-3/TRBV12-4 | - | - | CASSRPSAGRLKSSYEQYF | TGTGCCAGCAGTCGCCCAAGTGCCGGACGCCTGAAAAGCTCCTACGAGCAGTACTTC
TRBJ2-1 | TRBV30 | - | - | CAWSVPQGVYNEQFF | TGTGCCTGGAGTGTACCCCAGGGAGTGTACAATGAGCAGTTCTTC
TRBJ2-3 | TRBV4-1 | - | TRBD2 | CASSQDLTSGRTDTQYF | TGCGCCAGCAGCCAAGATCTGACTAGCGGGCGCACAGATACGCAGTATTTT
TRBJ2-3 | TRBV6-2/TRBV6-3 | - | TRBD1 | CASSWTGTQYF | TGTGCCAGCAGTTGGACAGGGACGCAGTATTTT
TRBJ1-5 | TRBV11-2 | - | TRBD1 | CASSPQGAGGLQGQPQHF | TGTGCCAGCAGCCCACAGGGGGCAGGGGGCTTACAGGGTCAGCCCCAGCATTTT
TRBJ1-1 | TRBV5-1 | many | - | CASSLLRNTEAFF | TGCGCCAGCAGCTTGTTGAGGAACACTGAAGCTTTCTTT
TRBJ1-3 | TRBV10-3 | few | TRBD1 | CAISRTGESGNTIYF | TGTGCCATCAGTAGGACAGGGGAATCTGGAAACACCATATATTTT
TRBJ2-2 | TRBV19 | many | - | CASSLTRTGELFF | TGTGCCAGTAGCCTCACCCGTACCGGGGAGCTGTTTTTT
TRBJ2-6 | TRBV2 | few | TRBD1 | CASIIRDREKAGANVLTF | TGTGCCAGCATTATTCGGGACAGGGAAAAGGCTGGGGCCAACGTCCTGACTTTC
TRBJ2-7 | TRBV5-6 | - | TRBD2 | CASGPGTSGYEQYF | TGTGCCAGCGGCCCCGGGACTAGCGGATACGAGCAGTACTTC
TRBJ2-1 | TRBV5-1 | few | - | CASSLLRTLNFGNEQFF | TGCGCCAGCAGCTTGCTACGGACCTTAAATTTTGGGAATGAGCAGTTCTTC
TRBJ2-3 | TRBV7-8 | - | TRBD2 | CASSLAPAGESTDTQYF | TGTGCCAGCAGCTTAGCCCCAGCGGGAGAGAGCACAGATACGCAGTATTTT
TRBJ1-6 | TRBV7-2 | few | TRBD1 | CASSAIQGASPLHF | TGTGCCAGCAGCGCGATCCAGGGGGCTTCACCCCTCCACTTT
TRBJ2-3 | TRBV3-1 | few | TRBD1 | CASSFDRGLSDTQYF | TGTGCCAGCAGCTTCGACAGGGGACTGTCAGATACGCAGTATTTT
TRBJ2-1 | TRBV4-3 | - | - | CASSQGARTSYNEQFF | TGCGCCAGCAGTCAGGGCGCCCGAACTTCCTACAATGAGCAGTTCTTC
TRBJ2-2 | TRBV7-2 | - | - | CASSSTVNTGELFF | TGTGCCAGCAGCTCGACAGTAAACACCGGGGAGCTGTTTTTT